This TCR beta chain is drawn from a study of T-cell reconstitution after alpha-beta-depleted transplantation in children. Preparation of the TCRbeta library used unique molecular identifiers. TCRdb itself ran the PCR reads through MiXCR, one entry per CDR3 protein. The top ten hold roughly 7% of the sample, which has about 300,000 distinct CDR3 sequences, over 9% seen once. The CDR3 covers 14 residues. CDR1 and CDR2 (germline): SQVTM, ANQGSEA. Trimming removed 2 bases at V and 5 bases at J, with 15 bases between. This clonotype was picked up many times. Sequenced material: PBMCs, taken before TCRalphabeta/CD19-depleted stem cell transplant. This clonotype was obtained from a boy younger than two with acute myeloid leukemia, due to receive a stem cell transplant. The chain carries TRBV29-1 and TRBJ1-1; D ambiguous. The CDR3 region is CSVESLSPGTEAFF. The CDR3 DNA follows: TGCAGCGTTGAATCCCTTTCCCCGGGGACTGAAGCTTTCTTT.